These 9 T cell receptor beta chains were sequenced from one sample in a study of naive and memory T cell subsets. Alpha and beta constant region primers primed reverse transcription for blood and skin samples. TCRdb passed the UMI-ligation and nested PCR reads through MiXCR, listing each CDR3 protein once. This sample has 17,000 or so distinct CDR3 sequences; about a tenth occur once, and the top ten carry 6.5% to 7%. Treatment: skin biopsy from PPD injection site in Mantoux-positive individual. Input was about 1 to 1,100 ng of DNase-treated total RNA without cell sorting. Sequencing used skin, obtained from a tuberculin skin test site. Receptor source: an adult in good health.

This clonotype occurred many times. This CDR3 is CASSLILTTSTDTQYF. The CDR3 DNA follows: TGCGCCAGCAGCCTAATCCTGACTACAAGCACAGATACGCAGTATTTT. The chain is built from TRBV10-2 and TRBJ2-3, with a tentative D call TRBD2 (5 bases). Trimming cost V 6 bases and J 0 bases, with 16 bases left between them. The CDR3 is 16 amino acids. CDR1 and CDR2 (germline): WSHSY, SAAADI.

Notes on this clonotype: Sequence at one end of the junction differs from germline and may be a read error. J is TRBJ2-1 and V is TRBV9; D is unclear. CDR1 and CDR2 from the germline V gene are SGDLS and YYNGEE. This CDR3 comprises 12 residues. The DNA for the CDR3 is TGTGCCAGCAGCGTAGACTACAAGGAGCAGTTCTTC. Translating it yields CASSVDYKEQFF.

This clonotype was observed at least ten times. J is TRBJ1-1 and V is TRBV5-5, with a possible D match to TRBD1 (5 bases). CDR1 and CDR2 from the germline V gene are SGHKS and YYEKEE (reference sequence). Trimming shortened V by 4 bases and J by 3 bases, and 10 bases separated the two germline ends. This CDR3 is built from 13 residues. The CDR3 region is CASSGVGDTEAFF. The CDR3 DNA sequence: TGTGCCAGCAGCGGGGTAGGGGACACTGAAGCTTTCTTT.

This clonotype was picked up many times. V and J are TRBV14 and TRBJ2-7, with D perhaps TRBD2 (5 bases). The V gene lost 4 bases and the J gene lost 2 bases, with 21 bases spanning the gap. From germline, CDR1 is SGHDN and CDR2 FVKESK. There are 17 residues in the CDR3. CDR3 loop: CASSRKTRDHFPYEQYF. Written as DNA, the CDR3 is TGTGCCAGCAGCCGCAAAACCCGGGATCACTTCCCCTACGAGCAGTACTTC. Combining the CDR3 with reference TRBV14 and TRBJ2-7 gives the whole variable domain EAGVTQFPSHSVIEKGQTVTLRCDPISGHDNLYWYRRVMGKEIKFLLHFVKESKQDESGMPNNRFLAERTGGTYSTLKVQPAELEDSGVYFCASSRKTRDHFPYEQYFGPGTRLTVT.

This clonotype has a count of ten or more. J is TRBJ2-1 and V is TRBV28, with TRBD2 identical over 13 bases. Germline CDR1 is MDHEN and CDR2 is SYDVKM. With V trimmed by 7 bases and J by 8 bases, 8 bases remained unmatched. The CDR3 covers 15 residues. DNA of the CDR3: TGTGCCAGCACCCCAGGACTAGCGGGAGTTCATGAGCAGTTCTTC. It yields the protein CASTPGLAGVHEQFF.

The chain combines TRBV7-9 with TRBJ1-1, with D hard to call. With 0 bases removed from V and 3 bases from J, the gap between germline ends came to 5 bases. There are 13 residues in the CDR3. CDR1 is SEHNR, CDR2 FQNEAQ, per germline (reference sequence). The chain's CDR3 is CASSLAPHTEAFF. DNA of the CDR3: TGTGCCAGCAGCTTAGCGCCACACACTGAAGCTTTCTTT. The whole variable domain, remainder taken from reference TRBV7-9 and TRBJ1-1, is DTGVSQNPRHKITKRGQNVTFRCDPISEHNRLYWYRQTLGQGPEFLTYFQNEAQLEKSRLLSDRFSAERPKGSFSTLEIQRTEQGDSAMYLCASSLAPHTEAFFGQGTRLTVV.

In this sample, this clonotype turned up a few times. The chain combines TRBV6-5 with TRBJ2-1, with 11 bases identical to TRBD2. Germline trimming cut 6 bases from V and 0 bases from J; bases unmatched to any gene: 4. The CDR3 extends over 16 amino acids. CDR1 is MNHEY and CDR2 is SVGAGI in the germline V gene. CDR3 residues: CASREGLAVSYNEQFF. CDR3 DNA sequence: TGTGCCAGCAGAGAGGGACTAGCGGTCTCCTACAATGAGCAGTTCTTC.

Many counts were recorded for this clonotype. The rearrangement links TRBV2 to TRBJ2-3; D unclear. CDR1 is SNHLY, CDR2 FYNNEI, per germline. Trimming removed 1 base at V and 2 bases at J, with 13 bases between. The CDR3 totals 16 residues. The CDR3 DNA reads TGTGCCAGCAGTGAAGTCTTGGGCAAAATCACAGATACGCAGTATTTT. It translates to CASSEVLGKITDTQYF.

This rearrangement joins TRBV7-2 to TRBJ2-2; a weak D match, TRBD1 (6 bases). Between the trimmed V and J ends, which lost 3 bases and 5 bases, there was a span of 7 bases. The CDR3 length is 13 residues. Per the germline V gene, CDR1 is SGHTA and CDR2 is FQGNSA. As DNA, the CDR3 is TGTGCCAGCAGCTTCGGACAGACCGGGGAGCTGTTTTTT. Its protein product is CASSFGQTGELFF.